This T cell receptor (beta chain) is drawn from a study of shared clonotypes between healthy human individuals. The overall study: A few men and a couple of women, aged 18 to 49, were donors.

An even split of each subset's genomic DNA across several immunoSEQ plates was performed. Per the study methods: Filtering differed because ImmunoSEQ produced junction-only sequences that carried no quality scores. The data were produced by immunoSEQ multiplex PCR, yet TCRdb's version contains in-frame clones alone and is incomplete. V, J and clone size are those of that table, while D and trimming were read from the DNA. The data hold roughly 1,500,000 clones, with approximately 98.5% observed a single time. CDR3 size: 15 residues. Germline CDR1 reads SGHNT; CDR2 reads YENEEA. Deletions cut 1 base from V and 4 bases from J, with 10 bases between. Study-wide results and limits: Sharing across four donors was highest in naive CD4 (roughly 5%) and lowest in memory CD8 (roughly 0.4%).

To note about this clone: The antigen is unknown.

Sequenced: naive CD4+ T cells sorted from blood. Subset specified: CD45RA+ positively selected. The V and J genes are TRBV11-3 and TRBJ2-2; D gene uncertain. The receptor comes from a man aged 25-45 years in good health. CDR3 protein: CASSLGRPSTGELFF. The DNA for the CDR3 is TGTGCCAGCAGCTTAGGACGCCCGAGCACCGGGGAGCTGTTTTTT.